Given below is one TCR beta chain in context. Antigen: not known. The data are from a study of T cell responses to AZD1222 COVID-19 vaccine. Whole-study context: Pooling covered second doses at about 4 or about 12 weeks. General study findings and limits: Seropositive AZD1222 recipients at baseline numbered only five or six.

This CDR3 region has 18 residues. V lost 3 bases and J lost 2; bases outside the gene matches: 10. In germline, CDR1 is MDHEN, CDR2 SYDVKM. Profiling relied on immunoSEQ multiplex PCR, and the TCRdb table lists in-frame clones only, not all of them. Among some 140,000 clones, 70% to 90% were seen once, and the ten largest hold less than 7%. This clonotype originated in an adult in good health. Sample: peripheral blood, taken on day 0 of AZD1222 vaccination. This chain connects TRBV28 to TRBJ1-5; the match to TRBD1 covers 10 bases. This CDR3 is CASSFGGTGVGGNQPQHF. The CDR3 DNA reads TGTGCCAGCAGTTTCGGGGGGACAGGGGTTGGTGGCAATCAGCCCCAGCATTTT.